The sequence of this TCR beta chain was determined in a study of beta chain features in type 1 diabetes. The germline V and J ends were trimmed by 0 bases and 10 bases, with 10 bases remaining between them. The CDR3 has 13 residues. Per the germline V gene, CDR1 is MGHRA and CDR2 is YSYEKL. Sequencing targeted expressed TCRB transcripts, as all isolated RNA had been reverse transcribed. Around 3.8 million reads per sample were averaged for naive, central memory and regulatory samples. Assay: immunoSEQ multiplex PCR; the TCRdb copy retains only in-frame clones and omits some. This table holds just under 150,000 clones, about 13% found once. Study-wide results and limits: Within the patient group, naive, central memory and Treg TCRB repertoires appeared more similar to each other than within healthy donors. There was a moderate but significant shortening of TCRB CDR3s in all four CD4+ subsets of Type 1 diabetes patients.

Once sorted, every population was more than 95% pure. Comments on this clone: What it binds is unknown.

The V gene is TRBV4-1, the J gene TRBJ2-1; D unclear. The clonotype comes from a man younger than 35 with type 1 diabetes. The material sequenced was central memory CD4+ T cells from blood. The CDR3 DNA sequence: TGCGCCAGCAGCCAAGATCCGACCCTGGAGCAGTTCTTC. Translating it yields CASSQDPTLEQFF.